These 26 T cell receptor beta chains came from one sample sequenced in a study of regulatory T cells in long-lasting Graves disease. The authors built TCR beta libraries using iRepertoire HTBI primers and Arm-PCR of CDR3 regions. TCRdb reprocessed the multiplex PCR reads via MiXCR and lists one record per CDR3 protein. The sample has 300,000 to 350,000 distinct CDR3 sequences, about 20% seen once. Described time point: persistent/refractory GD, antithyroid drugs over 5 years with positive TRAb. PBMC-derived RNA was used for the TCR library. The sequencing used peripheral blood mononuclear cells (PBMCs), collected when the disease was refractory, from a patient treated with antithyroid drugs. The receptors shown here come from a female donor with Graves disease.

The chain joins TRBV12-3 or TRBV12-4 to TRBJ1-3; TRBD1 aligns across 8 bases. The V segment lost 8 bases and the J segment 0 bases; nucleotides outside the gene matches: 9. This CDR3 is built from 16 residues. The CDR3 here is CASGLQGVTSGNTIYF. CDR3 bases: TGTGCCAGCGGACTACAGGGGGTTACCTCTGGAAACACCATATATTTT.

This clonotype was recorded at least ten times. V is TRBV12-3 or TRBV12-4 and J is TRBJ2-7; D gene ambiguous. Deletions cut 2 bases from V and 4 bases from J, with 21 bases between. CDR3 length: 17 residues. CDR3 in amino acids: CASSLSLGLHPSYEQYF. CDR3 nucleotides: TGTGCCAGCAGTTTATCCCTCGGGTTACACCCATCTTACGAGCAGTACTTC.

At least ten counts were recorded for this clonotype. The rearrangement uses TRBV5-1 and TRBJ2-7; possible D gene TRBD2, 5 bases. Germline V CDR1 and CDR2: SGHRS, YFSETQ. This CDR3 spans 16 amino acids. Trimming cost V 0 bases and J 3 bases, with 16 bases left between them. The CDR3 protein is CASSLASTRGLYEQYF. CDR3 coding DNA: TGCGCCAGCAGCTTGGCCTCCACCCGAGGACTCTACGAGCAGTACTTC.

This clonotype was counted many times. V and J are TRBV15 and TRBJ2-5; weak D call: TRBD2 (6 bases). Germline lookup yields CDR1 LNHNV and CDR2 YYDKDF (reference sequence). The CDR3 consists of 13 residues. V was pared by 3 bases and J by 4 bases, with 9 bases between. The CDR3 loop reads CATSRGGLETQYF. As DNA, the CDR3 is TGTGCCACCAGCAGGGGGGGATTAGAGACCCAGTACTTC.

The sample holds many counts of this clonotype. The V and J genes are TRBV11-2 and TRBJ1-2; D perhaps matches TRBD1 (6 bases). The CDR3 runs to 12 residues. V lost 5 bases to trimming and J lost 6 bases, with 10 bases between them. CDR1 and CDR2 from the germline V gene are SGHAT and FQNNGV. The CDR3 region has the DNA TGTGCCAGCAGCAGGACAGCTAATGGCTACACCTTC. Translating it yields CASSRTANGYTF.

In this sample, this clonotype turned up many times. The J gene is TRBJ2-7, the V gene TRBV11-3, with D uncertain. V was clipped by 2 bases and J by 3 bases, with 5 bases between them. Per the germline V gene, CDR1 is SGHNT and CDR2 is YENEEA. This CDR3 comprises 12 residues. The CDR3 nucleotides read TGTGCCAGCAGCTTAAACGGCTACGAGCAGTACTTC. Amino acids: CASSLNGYEQYF.

In this sample, this clonotype turned up many times. The rearrangement uses TRBV6-5 and TRBJ1-4; 9 nucleotides align to TRBD1. This CDR3 contains 17 residues. Germline V gives CDR1 MNHEY, CDR2 SVGAGI. The V gene end was trimmed by 1 base and the J gene end by 8 bases; junction bases not matched to a gene: 11. In DNA, the CDR3 is TGTGCCAGCAGTTACTGGGACAGGGTTGTAAGACGCGAAAAACTGTTTTTT. This sequence encodes CASSYWDRVVRREKLFF.

The table lists this clonotype with many counts. The chain employs TRBV28 and TRBJ2-6; tentative D call: TRBD1 (7 bases). The CDR3 extends over 19 amino acids. Germline CDR1 is MDHEN and CDR2 is SYDVKM. V was shortened by 7 bases and J by 4 bases, with 26 bases between the two germline ends. The CDR3 nucleotides are TGTGCCAGCAAGTTAGGGCCGTTGGGCAGGGGGGCAGGGGCCAACGTCCTGACTTTC. Protein product: CASKLGPLGRGAGANVLTF.

The CDR3 protein is CASSPRGLGNTIYF. CDR3 DNA: TGTGCCAGCAGCCCCCGGGGCCTGGGAAACACCATATATTTT. This sequence joins TRBV7-2 and TRBJ1-3, with TRBD1 as a possible D gene (5 bases). Germline lookup yields CDR1 SGHTA and CDR2 FQGNSA. CDR3 length: 14 amino acids. The V end lost 5 bases, the J end lost 4 bases, and 12 bases lay between the germline ends.

This clonotype came up many times. V is TRBV2 and J is TRBJ1-2; 7 bases agree with TRBD1. Germline trimming cut 5 bases from V and 1 base from J; bases unmatched to any gene: 1. The CDR3 loop spans 13 amino acids. The V gene's germline CDR1 is SNHLY and CDR2 FYNNEI. The CDR3 spells CASSRDSNYGYTF. For the CDR3, the DNA is TGTGCCAGCAGTCGGGACAGTAACTATGGCTACACCTTC.

This clonotype came up a few times. The chain links TRBV28 to TRBJ2-2; D ambiguous. CDR3 length equals 15 residues. V was pared by 2 bases and J by 7 bases, with 14 bases between. CDR1 and CDR2 from the germline V gene are MDHEN and SYDVKM. The CDR3 sequence: CASSLVLGQDGELFF. The CDR3 DNA sequence: TGTGCCAGCAGTTTAGTGCTGGGCCAGGACGGGGAGCTGTTTTTT.

The chain is built from TRBV12-3 or TRBV12-4 and TRBJ2-2, with 9 bases lining up with TRBD2. Losses at the gene ends were 2 bases for V and 6 bases for J; bases not matched to a gene: 13. The CDR3 is 18 amino acids. CDR3 protein: CASSLNSILAGFSGELFF. In nucleotides, the CDR3 is TGTGCCAGCAGTTTAAACTCTATCCTAGCGGGATTTTCCGGGGAGCTGTTTTTT.

The chain joins TRBV5-1 to TRBJ2-7; tentatively, D is TRBD2 (6 bases). Per germline, CDR1 SGHRS and CDR2 YFSETQ. The CDR3 is 14 amino acids. The ends were cut back, 2 bases at V and 0 bases at J, with 9 bases in the middle. CDR3 sequence (DNA): TGCGCCAGCAGCTTTATGCGGGGCTCCTACGAGCAGTACTTC. This translates into CASSFMRGSYEQYF.

The genes are TRBV13 and TRBJ2-2, with D perhaps assigned TRBD1 or TRBD2 (6 bases each). V lost 6 bases and J lost 6, with 17 bases in between. CDR3 length: 15 residues. Germline CDR1 reads PRHDT; CDR2 reads FYEKMQ (reference sequence). Here the CDR3 DNA reads TGTGCCAGCAGTTCAAAGATGGGGGGCTCCGGGGAGCTGTTTTTT. Amino acids: CASSSKMGGSGELFF. The full variable domain, completed using reference TRBV13 and TRBJ2-2, is AAGVIQSPRHLIKEKRETATLKCYPIPRHDTVYWYQQGPGQDPQFLISFYEKMQSDKGSIPDRFSAQQFSDYHSELNMSSLELGDSALYFCASSSKMGGSGELFFGEGSRLTVL.

The V and J genes are TRBV19 and TRBJ1-5; TRBD1 matches 8 bases. The CDR3 runs 15 residues. Germline V gene sequence: CDR1 LNHDA, CDR2 SQIVND (reference sequence). Trimming at V came to 2 bases and at J to 9 bases, leaving 9 bases not matched to a gene. CDR3 in amino acids: CASSIPYGTGAPQHF. The CDR3 nucleotides are TGTGCCAGTAGTATACCCTACGGGACAGGTGCGCCCCAGCATTTT.

The rearrangement uses TRBV12-3 or TRBV12-4 and TRBJ2-1, with D perhaps TRBD2 (5 bases). The CDR3 runs 17 residues. V gave up 3 bases and J gave up 3 bases, with 18 bases separating them. For the CDR3, the DNA is TGTGCCAGCAGTTTTGACGGAAGCGGTTCCTACTACAATGAGCAGTTCTTC. Protein: CASSFDGSGSYYNEQFF.

This clonotype was recorded many times. The chain uses TRBV20-1 and TRBJ1-6; 9 nucleotides line up with TRBD1. Looked up from germline, CDR1 is DFQATT and CDR2 is SNEGSKA (reference sequence). The CDR3 has 14 amino acids. Trimming took 6 bases from V and 7 from J; bases not matched to a gene: 7. CDR3 DNA: TGCAGTGCGCGACAGGGGGGTGGCAATTCACCCCTCCACTTT. This gives the protein CSARQGGGNSPLHF.

In this sample, this clonotype turned up many times. This rearrangement joins TRBV12-3 or TRBV12-4 to TRBJ2-7, with D maybe TRBD1 (5 bases). Trimming shortened V by 2 bases and J by 1 base, and 18 bases separated the two germline ends. The CDR3 has 17 residues. CDR3 in DNA: TGTGCCAGCAGTTTAAATTATTGGGGCGACAAATCCTACGAGCAGTACTTC. Encoded protein: CASSLNYWGDKSYEQYF.

The rearrangement uses TRBV7-2 and TRBJ2-7, with TRBD2 as a possible D gene (5 bases). Looked up from germline, CDR1 is SGHTA and CDR2 is FQGNSA. The CDR3 totals 15 residues. Trimming removed 1 base at V and 0 bases at J, with 10 bases between. CDR3 in DNA: TGTGCCAGCAGCTTAGGGACTTACAGCTCCTACGAGCAGTACTTC. Its translation is CASSLGTYSSYEQYF. Supplemented by reference TRBV7-2 and TRBJ2-7, the full variable domain reads GAGVSQSPSNKVTEKGKDVELRCDPISGHTALYWYRQSLGQGLEFLIYFQGNSAPDKSGLPSDRFSAERTGGSVSTLTIQRTQQEDSAVYLCASSLGTYSSYEQYFGPGTRLTVT.

This clonotype was picked up a small number of times. The genes are TRBV15 and TRBJ2-2, with TRBD2 identical over 12 bases. V lost 1 base to trimming and J lost 6 bases; unmatched junction nucleotides: 0. The CDR3 contains 15 residues. The V gene's germline CDR1 is LNHNV and CDR2 YYDKDF (reference sequence). CDR3 nucleotides: TGTGCCACCAGCAGAGCTAGCGGGAGGGCCGGGGAGCTGTTTTTT. This codes for CATSRASGRAGELFF.

This clonotype was found many times. This chain joins TRBV11-3 and TRBJ2-2; D not resolved. Germline CDR1 is SGHNT and CDR2 is YENEEA. The CDR3 runs 15 residues. Trimming took 2 bases from V and 3 from J, leaving 10 bases between them. The CDR3 DNA sequence: TGTGCCAGCAGCTTAAGTTGGCTAGACACCGGGGAGCTGTTTTTT. Translated: CASSLSWLDTGELFF. Combining the CDR3 with reference TRBV11-3 and TRBJ2-2 gives the whole variable domain EAGVVQSPRYKIIEKKQPVAFWCNPISGHNTLYWYLQNLGQGPELLIRYENEEAVDDSQLPKDRFSAERLKGVDSTLKIQPAELGDSAVYLCASSLSWLDTGELFFGEGSRLTVL.

The V gene is TRBV10-3, the J gene TRBJ2-7; 7 bases match TRBD1. After removal of 3 bases from V and 2 bases from J, the junction contained 7 bases not matched to a gene. CDR1 is ENHRY and CDR2 is SYGVKD in the germline V gene. CDR3 length: 15 residues. Here the CDR3 reads CAISDLAQGAYEQYF. The CDR3 DNA follows: TGTGCCATCAGTGACTTAGCCCAGGGGGCCTACGAGCAGTACTTC.

V usage is TRBV4-1 and J usage is TRBJ2-5, with 7 positions matching TRBD2. The V gene's germline CDR1 is MGHRA and CDR2 YSYEKL. The CDR3 extends over 14 amino acids. Trimming removed 2 bases from V and 2 bases from J; junction bases left unmatched: 2. This CDR3 is CASSQPGLQETQYF. In DNA form, the CDR3 reads TGCGCCAGCAGCCAACCGGGACTACAAGAGACCCAGTACTTC.

This clonotype was recorded at least ten times. The chain joins TRBV7-9 to TRBJ1-5; TRBD1 aligns across 9 bases. The CDR3 runs to 15 residues. The ends lost 1 base at V and 2 bases at J; junction bases unmatched: 0. Germline CDR1 and CDR2: SEHNR and FQNEAQ (reference sequence). CDR3 DNA: TGTGCCAGCAGCTTAGGGACAGGGGGCAATCAGCCCCAGCATTTT. This codes for CASSLGTGGNQPQHF.

This chain uses TRBV6-1 with TRBJ2-7; D might be TRBD1 or TRBD2, each matching 6 bases. Germline lookup yields CDR1 MNHNS and CDR2 SASEGT. The CDR3 contains 14 residues. The V gene lost 2 bases and the J gene lost 5 bases, with 13 bases spanning the gap. CDR3 loop: CASSEQRGRDEQYF. CDR3 in DNA: TGTGCCAGCAGTGAACAACGGGGGCGCGACGAGCAGTACTTC.

There are many counts of this clonotype. This chain links TRBV12-3 or TRBV12-4 with TRBJ1-1, with D perhaps matching TRBD1 (5 bases). CDR3 length: 14 residues. The V gene lost 4 bases and the J gene lost 1 base, with 10 bases spanning the gap. The DNA of the CDR3 is TGTGCCAGCAGTTCGGGACGTGGGAACACTGAAGCTTTCTTT. Translation gives CASSSGRGNTEAFF.